The following is a T cell receptor beta chain sequence with its context. The data were obtained in a study of T-cell memory formation after mild COVID-19. Study-wide background: TCR clusters mostly belonged to single donors.

TCRdb recomputed calls from the 5' RACE reads with MiXCR, one row per CDR3 protein. The sample holds about 140,000 distinct CDR3 sequences, roughly 24% seen once. With 0 bases removed from V and 5 bases from J, the gap between germline ends came to 10 bases. In germline, CDR1 is LGHDT, CDR2 YNNKEL (reference sequence). The CDR3 is 14 residues long. The sequencing sample was made of PBMCs or a T cell subset sorted from them (not recorded which). This chain uses TRBV3-1 with TRBJ2-5; either TRBD1 or TRBD2 may supply D (6 bases each). This sequence was found in an adult woman who had mild COVID-19 (a few samples of this study predate the infection). Cell type and time point are not known. CDR3: CASSQERGLETQYF. The CDR3 DNA is TGTGCCAGCAGCCAAGAACGGGGGCTGGAGACCCAGTACTTC.